Following are 21 T cell receptor beta chains from one sample sequenced in a study of early T cells in non-severe SARS-CoV-2 infection. TCRdb fed the 5' RACE reads into MiXCR, producing one record per CDR3 protein. The sample records some 40,000 distinct CDR3 sequences, over 3.5% being singletons. The sample taken for sequencing was whole blood. The source of these receptors is an adult who was a healthcare worker with PCR-confirmed SARS-CoV-2 infection or an uninfected control (not recorded which).

The table lists this clonotype with many counts. The chain has TRBV5-1 and TRBJ2-3, with D uncertain. V lost 1 base and J 5 bases, leaving 5 bases between the germline ends. This CDR3 is built from 12 residues. Germline-derived CDR1 and CDR2 are SGHRS and YFSETQ. The CDR3 spells CASSLWQDTQYF. As DNA, the CDR3 is TGCGCCAGCAGCTTGTGGCAAGATACGCAGTATTTT.

This clonotype was seen ten or more times. The chain recombines TRBV10-1 with TRBJ2-7; D unresolved. The CDR3 covers 13 residues. Trimming took 2 bases from V and 5 from J, leaving 10 bases between them. Germline assignment: CDR1 WNHNN and CDR2 SYGVQD (reference sequence). In nucleotides, the CDR3 is TGCGCCAGCAGTGAGAGGGTAGAAAACGAGCAGTACTTC. Its protein is CASSERVENEQYF.

This clonotype occurred many times. The chain uses TRBV4-3 and TRBJ2-6; D is possibly TRBD2 (7 bases). CDR1 is LGHNA and CDR2 is YSLEER in the germline V gene. Trimming stripped 4 bases from V and 2 bases from J, with 18 bases between. The CDR3 loop spans 18 amino acids. The DNA of the CDR3 is TGCGCCAGCAGCCTAATGGGAGGGGGTCTGGCTGGGGCCAACGTCCTGACTTTC. This gives the protein CASSLMGGGLAGANVLTF.

This clonotype appeared a few times. The V call is TRBV12-3 or TRBV12-4, the J call TRBJ1-1, with D uncertain. The CDR3 length is 14 residues. Trimming took off 3 bases at V and 8 bases at J, with 16 bases between the two ends. In DNA form, the CDR3 reads TGTGCCAGCAGTTTGGATGAGCCAAGCCGGGAAGCTTTCTTT. Its protein product is CASSLDEPSREAFF.

Many counts were recorded for this clonotype. This rearrangement joins TRBV12-3 or TRBV12-4 to TRBJ2-7; 7 bases match TRBD1. Germline trimming cut 6 bases from V and 4 bases from J; bases unmatched to any gene: 12. The CDR3 is 15 amino acids. The CDR3 region has the DNA TGTGCCAGCAGCCAAGGGGACAGTGGGGCGTACGAGCAGTACTTC. Translation: CASSQGDSGAYEQYF.

V is TRBV20-1 and J is TRBJ1-6; D remains unclear. V lost 7 bases and J lost 0, with 10 bases in between. The germline V gene has CDR1 DFQATT and CDR2 SNEGSKA (reference sequence). The CDR3 extends over 14 amino acids. CDR3 in DNA: TGCAGTGGTAGGCAGGCCTCCTATAATTCACCCCTCCACTTT. Translation: CSGRQASYNSPLHF.

Ten or more counts support this clonotype. The chain employs TRBV7-2 and TRBJ1-2; D call uncertain. V was clipped by 5 bases and J by 5 bases, with 15 bases between them. This CDR3 comprises 14 residues. Germline V gene data show CDR1 as SGHTA and CDR2 as FQGNSA. CDR3 sequence (DNA): TGTGCCAGCAGCCTCCTGACGGAGTCTTATGGCTACACCTTC. Amino acid sequence: CASSLLTESYGYTF.

As concerns this clonotype: Possible read error: a much larger clone is one base away. The chain has TRBV10-1 and TRBJ2-3; D is uncertain. Per germline, CDR1 WNHNN and CDR2 SYGVQD (reference sequence). CDR3 size: 14 residues. Written as DNA, the CDR3 is TGCGCCAGCAATGAGTCCGATAGCACAGATACGCAGTATTTT. Its translation is CASNESDSTDTQYF.

In its sample, this clonotype is medium-sized (0.01 to 0.1%). J is TRBJ2-1 and V is TRBV6-1; D may match TRBD1 or TRBD2 (6 bases each). Trimming cost V 2 bases and J 4 bases, with 12 bases left between them. Germline CDR1 and CDR2: MNHNS and SASEGT. This CDR3 comprises 15 residues. The CDR3 nucleotides are TGTGCCAGCAGTGAACAAACGGGGGCGTACAATGAGCAGTTCTTC. Residues: CASSEQTGAYNEQFF.

This clonotype was detected many times. The chain links TRBV14 to TRBJ1-2, with D perhaps matching TRBD1 (5 bases). In germline, CDR1 is SGHDN, CDR2 FVKESK. The germline V and J ends were trimmed by 4 bases and 4 bases, with 13 bases remaining between them. This CDR3 is 14 amino acids long. The CDR3 DNA sequence: TGTGCCAGCAGCCCCTCGACAGATTCCTATGGCTACACCTTC. This gives the protein CASSPSTDSYGYTF.

This clonotype was picked up many times. Germline and junction disagree at one end, which may indicate a read error. The chain uses TRBV27 and TRBJ2-4; TRBD1 matches 8 bases. CDR3 length: 14 amino acids. Germline CDR1 is MNHEY and CDR2 is SMNVEV (reference sequence). CDR3 nucleotides: TGTGCCAGCAAGTTGACAGGGGCCAGAAACATTCAGTACTTC. Translation gives CASKLTGARNIQYF.

This clonotype has ten or more counts. The chain links TRBV19 to TRBJ2-1; 16 bases are shared with TRBD2. J lost 12 bases, V lost 0 bases, and 8 bases had no gene match. Germline V gene lookup returns CDR1 LNHDA and CDR2 SQIVND (reference sequence). The length of the CDR3 is 17 residues. For the CDR3, the DNA is TGTGCCAGTAGTATAGAGTTCGGGACTAGCGGGAGGGTCTCGCAGTTCTTC. It yields the protein CASSIEFGTSGRVSQFF.

In its sample, this clonotype was seen a few times. CDR3 DNA sequence: TGTGCCAGCAACACTGGACAGCTCATTAATGAAAAACTGTTTTTT. Protein sequence: CASNTGQLINEKLFF. The V and J genes are TRBV2 and TRBJ1-4, with D maybe TRBD1 (6 bases). The CDR3 runs 15 residues. Trimming stripped 7 bases from V and 4 bases from J, with 16 bases between. Per the germline V gene, CDR1 is SNHLY and CDR2 is FYNNEI.

This clonotype was found a few times. The rearrangement joins TRBV19 to TRBJ2-7, with 9 bases aligning to TRBD2. CDR1 is LNHDA, CDR2 SQIVND, per germline (reference sequence). Losses at the gene ends were 7 bases for V and 2 bases for J; bases not matched to a gene: 3. This CDR3 spans 13 amino acids. The CDR3 reads CASKAGGPYEQYF. The CDR3 DNA reads TGTGCCAGTAAGGCGGGAGGGCCCTACGAGCAGTACTTC.

This clonotype was picked up a small number of times. The rearrangement links TRBV20-1 to TRBJ2-7; the D is unclear. The CDR3 consists of 12 residues. CDR1 and CDR2 (germline): DFQATT, SNEGSKA (reference sequence). Trimming took 2 bases from V and 2 from J, leaving 7 bases between them. Written as DNA, the CDR3 is TGCAGTGCTAGAAGAAGGGCCTACGAGCAGTACTTC. This encodes CSARRRAYEQYF.

This clonotype was observed many times. The chain employs TRBV5-1 and TRBJ2-3, with D perhaps matching TRBD1 (6 bases). V dropped 1 base and J dropped 3 bases, with 12 bases sitting between them. This CDR3 has 15 residues. CDR1 and CDR2 from the germline V gene are SGHRS and YFSETQ. The chain's CDR3 is CASSLFGTQTDTQYF. The CDR3 DNA reads as TGCGCCAGCAGCTTGTTTGGGACACAAACAGATACGCAGTATTTT.

This clonotype was found many times. This chain uses TRBV6-6 with TRBJ2-7; a possible D gene is TRBD1 (6 bases). The CDR3 is 15 amino acids. CDR1 and CDR2 (germline): MNHNY, SVGAGI (reference sequence). Trimming shortened V by 2 bases and J by 2 bases, and 13 bases separated the two germline ends. The CDR3 protein is CASSYPPQGTYEQYF. DNA of the CDR3: TGTGCCAGCAGTTACCCCCCACAGGGAACCTACGAGCAGTACTTC.

This clonotype showed up many times. This CDR3 is CASSIGQGGDTQYF. The CDR3 nucleotides are TGTGCCAGTAGTATCGGACAGGGAGGAGATACGCAGTATTTT. The chain recombines TRBV19 with TRBJ2-3; 8 bases align to TRBD1. Germline CDR1 is LNHDA and CDR2 is SQIVND (reference sequence). V dropped 3 bases and J dropped 5; count of bases not matched to a gene: 4. This CDR3 spans 14 amino acids.

This clonotype was recorded many times. The CDR3 protein is CSARQGSIEKLFF. CDR3 DNA sequence: TGCAGTGCTAGACAGGGGTCGATTGAAAAACTGTTTTTT. V and J are TRBV20-1 and TRBJ1-4; a possible D gene is TRBD1 (6 bases). V dropped 2 bases and J dropped 7 bases, with 11 bases sitting between them. This CDR3 is built from 13 residues. Germline-derived CDR1 and CDR2 are DFQATT and SNEGSKA (reference sequence).

Concerning this clonotype itself: Given the absence of the conserved phenylalanine or tryptophan at the CDR3 end, a read error is likely. The DNA is omitted, as the CDR3 cannot be located on it reliably, and the CDR3 follows TCRdb's listing. This rearrangement joins TRBV18 to TRBJ2-7. CDR1 and CDR2 (germline): KGHSH, LQKENI. The CDR3 spans 10 amino acids, including both terminal residues. The CDR3 is CTSSPEVRIL.

The sample holds many counts of this clonotype. The chain combines TRBV10-3 with TRBJ2-7; D is perhaps TRBD1 or TRBD2 (5 bases each). The V end lost 10 bases, the J end lost 2 bases, and 18 bases lay between the germline ends. This CDR3 is built from 14 residues. CDR1 is ENHRY and CDR2 is SYGVKD in the germline V gene. The CDR3 loop reads CATTGTPRAYEQYF. The CDR3 coding sequence is TGTGCCACGACCGGGACCCCCAGGGCCTACGAGCAGTACTTC.